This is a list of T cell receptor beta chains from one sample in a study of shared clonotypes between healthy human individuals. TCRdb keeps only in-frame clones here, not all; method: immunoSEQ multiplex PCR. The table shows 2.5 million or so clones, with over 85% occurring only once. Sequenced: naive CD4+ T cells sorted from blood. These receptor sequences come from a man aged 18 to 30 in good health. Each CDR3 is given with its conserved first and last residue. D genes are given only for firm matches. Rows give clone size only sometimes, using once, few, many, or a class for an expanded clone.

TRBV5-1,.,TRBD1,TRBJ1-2,TGCGCCAGCAGCTTGGCCACAGGGGGCGCGTATGGCTACACCTTC,CASSLATGGAYGYTF
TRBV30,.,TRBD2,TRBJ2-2,TGTGCCGGCGGCGGGGGGACCCGCCCTACCGGGGAGCTGTTTTTT,CAGGGGTRPTGELFF
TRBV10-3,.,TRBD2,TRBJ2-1,TGTGCCATCAGTGAATTAGCGGGGGGATACAATGAGCAGTTCTTC,CAISELAGGYNEQFF
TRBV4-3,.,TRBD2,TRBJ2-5,TGCGCCAGCAGCCAAGAGACTAGCGGGACTGGGGAGACCCAGTACTTC,CASSQETSGTGETQYF
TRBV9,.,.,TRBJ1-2,TGTGCCAGCACCGTAGGGGAGACACGTTTTGGCTACACCTTC,CASTVGETRFGYTF
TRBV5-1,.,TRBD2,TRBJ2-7,TGCGCCAGCAGCTTGGCAGGGAGGGCCTACGAGCAGTACTTC,CASSLAGRAYEQYF
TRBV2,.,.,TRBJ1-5,TGTGCCAGCAGCAAACGGTTACCCCCTAGCAATCAGCCCCAGCATTTT,CASSKRLPPSNQPQHF
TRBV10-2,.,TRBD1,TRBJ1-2,TGCGCCAGCAGTGACGGACAGGGATGGGATGGCTACACCTTC,CASSDGQGWDGYTF
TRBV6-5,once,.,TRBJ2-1,TGTGCCAGCAGTTACTCGTCCACCTCCAATGAGCAGTTCTTC,CASSYSSTSNEQFF
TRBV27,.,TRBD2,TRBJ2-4,TGTGCCAGCCGATTAACAGGTCTGGGACAGGGAGTAGCGGGGGGGTCGGTTCAGTACTTC,CASRLTGLGQGVAGGSVQYF
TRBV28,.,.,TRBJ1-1,TGTGCCAGCAGTCAACCTCCGGGAACTGAAGCTTTCTTT,CASSQPPGTEAFF
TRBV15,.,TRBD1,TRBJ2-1,TGTGCCACCAGCAGCCGGGACAGGGGATACAATGAGCAGTTCTTC,CATSSRDRGYNEQFF
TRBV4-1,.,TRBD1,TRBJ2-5,TGCGCCAGCAGCCAAACCGGGACAGGGGAAGAGACCCAGTACTTC,CASSQTGTGEETQYF
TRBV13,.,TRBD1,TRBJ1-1,TGTGCCAGCAGCCGGAACCCTTGGGGACAGGGCCACACTGAAGCTTTCTTT,CASSRNPWGQGHTEAFF
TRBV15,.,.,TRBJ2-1,TGTGCCACCAGCAGAGATCCCTTGGATCGCGGTGAGCAGTTCTTC,CATSRDPLDRGEQFF
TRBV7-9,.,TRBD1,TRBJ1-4,TGTGCCAGCAGCGTCGGGACAGGGGGTTATGAAAAACTGTTTTTT,CASSVGTGGYEKLFF
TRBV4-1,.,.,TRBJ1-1,TGCGCCAGCAGCCAAGATCTAAACTGGGGGAACACTGAAGCTTTCTTT,CASSQDLNWGNTEAFF
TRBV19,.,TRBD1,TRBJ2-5,TGTGCCAGCAATTCAGGGGGCCTCCAGGAGACCCAGTACTTC,CASNSGGLQETQYF
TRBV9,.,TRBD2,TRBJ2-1,TGTGCCAGCAGCGCAACTAGCGGTAACTACAATGAGCAGTTCTTC,CASSATSGNYNEQFF
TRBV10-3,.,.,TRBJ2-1,TGTGCCACCTCCCCCTGGGGGGCCAATGAGCAGTTCTTC,CATSPWGANEQFF
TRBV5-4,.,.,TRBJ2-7,TGTGCCAGCAGCTTGGTGGCCAGTAAGGAGCAGTACTTC,CASSLVASKEQYF
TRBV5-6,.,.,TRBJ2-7,TGTGCCAGCAGCTATCGGGCCGAGCAGTACTTC,CASSYRAEQYF
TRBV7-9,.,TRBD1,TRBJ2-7,TGTGCCAGCAGCTTAGGCTCCGGGACAGGGCACTACGAGCAGTACTTC,CASSLGSGTGHYEQYF
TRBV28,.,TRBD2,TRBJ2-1,TGTGCCAGCACTAGCGGGGGAGGTGAGCAGTTCTTC,CASTSGGGEQFF
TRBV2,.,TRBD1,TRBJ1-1,TGTGCCAGCAATATACAGGGGGGGAACACTGAAGCTTTCTTT,CASNIQGGNTEAFF
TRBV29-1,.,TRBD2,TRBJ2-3,TGCAGCGTTGCTAGCGGGACTTTCAGGGATACGCAGTATTTT,CSVASGTFRDTQYF
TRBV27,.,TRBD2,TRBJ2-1,TGTGCCAGCAGTTCCGCGCGGGGGACCTACAATGAGCAGTTCTTC,CASSSARGTYNEQFF
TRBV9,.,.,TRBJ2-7,TGTGCCAGCAGCGTAGAGGGGCGGGGCTCCTACGAGCAGTACTTC,CASSVEGRGSYEQYF
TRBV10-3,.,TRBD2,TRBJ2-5,TGTGCCATCAGTGAGTCAATAGCGGGCCAAGAGACCCAGTACTTC,CAISESIAGQETQYF
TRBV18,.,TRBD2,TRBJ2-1,TGTGCCAGCTCACCCCTAGCGGGGAACTCCTACAATGAGCAGTTCTTC,CASSPLAGNSYNEQFF
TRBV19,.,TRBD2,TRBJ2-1,TGTGCCACCCCCGGGAGGGTGGGCCCCCAGTTCTTC,CATPGRVGPQFF
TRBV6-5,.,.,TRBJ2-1,TGTGCCAGCAGTTATGACTGGAATGAGCAGTTCTTC,CASSYDWNEQFF
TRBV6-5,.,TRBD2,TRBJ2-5,TGTGCCAGCAGTAGAGCGGGGGGGGCTGGGGAGACCCAGTACTTC,CASSRAGGAGETQYF
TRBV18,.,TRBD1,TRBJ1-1,TGTGCCAGCTCACCCCCTCGTCAGGGGGTGACTGAAGCTTTCTTT,CASSPPRQGVTEAFF
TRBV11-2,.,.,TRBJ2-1,TGTGCCAGCAGCTTAACAGGGTCCTACAATGAGCAGTTCTTC,CASSLTGSYNEQFF
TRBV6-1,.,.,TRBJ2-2,TGTGCCAGCAATAAGGGCACCGGGGAGCTGTTTTTT,CASNKGTGELFF
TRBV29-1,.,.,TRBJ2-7,TGCAGCGTTGGTTTGGGGGCAGGGCGCGAGCAGTACTTC,CSVGLGAGREQYF
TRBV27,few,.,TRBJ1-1,TGTGCCACCACTGGGGTGAACACTGAAGCTTTCTTT,CATTGVNTEAFF
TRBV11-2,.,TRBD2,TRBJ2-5,TGTGCCAGCAGCCGATCGGGGGGGCAAGAGACCCAGTACTTC,CASSRSGGQETQYF
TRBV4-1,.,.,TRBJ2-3,TGCGCCAGCAGCCAAGAAACTACTGGGAATACGCAGTATTTT,CASSQETTGNTQYF
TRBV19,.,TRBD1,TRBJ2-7,TGTGCCACCGGGACAGGGGTAAAAGCGGGAGTCTACGAGCAGTACTTC,CATGTGVKAGVYEQYF
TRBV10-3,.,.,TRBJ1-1,TGTGCCATCAGTGCAGAGAACATGAACACTGAAGCTTTCTTT,CAISAENMNTEAFF
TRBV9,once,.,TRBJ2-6,TGTGCCAGCAGCGTTAATGGCCAGGCTCCTGGGGCCAACGTCCTGACTTTC,CASSVNGQAPGANVLTF
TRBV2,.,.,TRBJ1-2,TGTGCCAGCAGTGTAGAATTCCAACAGGGTGGTACCTTC,CASSVEFQQGGTF
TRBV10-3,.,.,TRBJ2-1,TGTGCCATCAGTGGGGAAGGTTACAATGAGCAGTTCTTC,CAISGEGYNEQFF
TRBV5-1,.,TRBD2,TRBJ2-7,TGCGCCAGCAGCTTCCTAGCGGATGGCTCCTACGAGCAGTACTTC,CASSFLADGSYEQYF
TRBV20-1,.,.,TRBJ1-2,TGCAGTGCCACAGGAGTTTATGGCTACACCTTC,CSATGVYGYTF
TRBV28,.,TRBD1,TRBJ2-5,TGTGCCAGCAGTCCGGGACAGTCTTTGGAGACCCAGTACTTC,CASSPGQSLETQYF
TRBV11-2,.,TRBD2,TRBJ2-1,TGTGCCAGCAGCTTAACAAGCGGGACGAACTACAATGAGCAGTTCTTC,CASSLTSGTNYNEQFF
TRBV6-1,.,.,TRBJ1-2,TGTGCCAGCAGTGAACCGACAGGAAAAACGAATAGATTC,CASSEPTGKTNRF
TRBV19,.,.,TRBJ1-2,TGTGCCAGTAGAGAGGTGGGGGGCGACTATGGCTACACCTTC,CASREVGGDYGYTF
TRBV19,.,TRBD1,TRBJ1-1,TGTGCCAGTACCAGGACAGGGTGGGGCACTGAAGCTTTCTTT,CASTRTGWGTEAFF
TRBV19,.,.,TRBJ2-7,TGTGCCAGTAGTATAGGAGGGTCCTCCTACGAGCAGTACTTC,CASSIGGSSYEQYF
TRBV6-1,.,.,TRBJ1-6,TGTGCCAGCAGTGAAGCCACAGGCTCCTATAATTCACCCCTCCACTTT,CASSEATGSYNSPLHF